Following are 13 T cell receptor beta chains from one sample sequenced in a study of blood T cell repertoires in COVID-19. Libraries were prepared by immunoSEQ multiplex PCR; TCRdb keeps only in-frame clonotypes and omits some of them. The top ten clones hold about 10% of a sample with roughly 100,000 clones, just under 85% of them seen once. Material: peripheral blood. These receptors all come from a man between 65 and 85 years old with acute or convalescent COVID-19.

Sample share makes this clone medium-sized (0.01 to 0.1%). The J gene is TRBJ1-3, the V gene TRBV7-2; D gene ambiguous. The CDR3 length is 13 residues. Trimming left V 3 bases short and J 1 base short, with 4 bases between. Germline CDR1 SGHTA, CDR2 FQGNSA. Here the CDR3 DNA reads TGTGCCAGCAGCTTTTTATCTGGAAACACCATATATTTT. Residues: CASSFLSGNTIYF.

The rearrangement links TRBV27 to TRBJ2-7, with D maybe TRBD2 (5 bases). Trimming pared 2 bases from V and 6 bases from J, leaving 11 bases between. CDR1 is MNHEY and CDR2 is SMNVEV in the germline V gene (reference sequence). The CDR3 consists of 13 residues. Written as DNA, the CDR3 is TGTGCCAGCAGTTTAGGGGAGTTCGGCGAGCAGTACTTC. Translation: CASSLGEFGEQYF.

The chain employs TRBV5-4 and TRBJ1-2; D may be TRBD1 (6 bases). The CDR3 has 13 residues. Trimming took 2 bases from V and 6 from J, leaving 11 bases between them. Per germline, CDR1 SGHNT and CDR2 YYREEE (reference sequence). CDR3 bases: TGTGCCAGCAGCTTTCGCAGACAGGATGGCTACACCTTC. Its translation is CASSFRRQDGYTF.

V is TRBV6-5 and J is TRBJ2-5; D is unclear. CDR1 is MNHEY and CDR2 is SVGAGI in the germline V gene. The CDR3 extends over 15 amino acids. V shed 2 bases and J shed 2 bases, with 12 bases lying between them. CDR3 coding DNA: TGTGCCAGCAGTTACGATGCCCCGGTGCAAGAGACCCAGTACTTC. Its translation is CASSYDAPVQETQYF.

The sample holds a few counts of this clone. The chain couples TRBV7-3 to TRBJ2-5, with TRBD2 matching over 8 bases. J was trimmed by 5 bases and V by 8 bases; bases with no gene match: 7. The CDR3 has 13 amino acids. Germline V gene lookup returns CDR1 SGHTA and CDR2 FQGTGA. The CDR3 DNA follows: TGTGCCAGCGCTCTCGGGACTAGGGAGACCCAGTACTTC. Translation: CASALGTRETQYF.

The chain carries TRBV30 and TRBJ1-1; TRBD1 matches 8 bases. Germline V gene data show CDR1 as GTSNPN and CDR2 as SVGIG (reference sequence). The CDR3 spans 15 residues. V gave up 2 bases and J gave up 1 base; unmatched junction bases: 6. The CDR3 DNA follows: TGTGCCTGGAGTCGGACAGGGACAGGGAACACTGAAGCTTTCTTT. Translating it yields CAWSRTGTGNTEAFF.

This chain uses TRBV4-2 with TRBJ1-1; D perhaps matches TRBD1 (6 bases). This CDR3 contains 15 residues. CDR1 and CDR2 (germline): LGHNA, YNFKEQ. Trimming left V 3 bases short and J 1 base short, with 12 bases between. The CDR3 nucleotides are TGTGCCAGCAGCCAGGACGGACAGAAGAACACTGAAGCTTTCTTT. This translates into CASSQDGQKNTEAFF.

The CDR3 loop is CSASSGGRIDEQFF. The CDR3 nucleotides are TGCAGTGCTAGTAGTGGCGGGAGGATCGATGAGCAGTTCTTC. J is TRBJ2-1 and V is TRBV20-1, with 8 nucleotides matching TRBD2. The V gene's germline CDR1 is DFQATT and CDR2 SNEGSKA (reference sequence). Trimming cost V 3 bases and J 8 bases; bases outside gene matches: 9. CDR3 length equals 14 residues.

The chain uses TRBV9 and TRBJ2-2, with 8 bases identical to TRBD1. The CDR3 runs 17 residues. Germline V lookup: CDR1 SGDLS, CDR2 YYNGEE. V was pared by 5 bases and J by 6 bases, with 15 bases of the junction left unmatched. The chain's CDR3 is CASSRSSGTGPAGELFF. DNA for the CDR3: TGTGCCAGCAGTCGGAGCTCCGGGACAGGCCCCGCCGGGGAGCTGTTTTTT.

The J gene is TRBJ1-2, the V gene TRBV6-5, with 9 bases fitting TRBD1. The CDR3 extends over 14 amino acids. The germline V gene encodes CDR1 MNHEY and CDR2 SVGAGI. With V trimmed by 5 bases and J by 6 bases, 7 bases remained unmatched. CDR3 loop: CASSTGGNRNGYTF. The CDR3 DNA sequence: TGTGCCAGCAGTACAGGGGGCAATAGGAATGGCTACACCTTC.

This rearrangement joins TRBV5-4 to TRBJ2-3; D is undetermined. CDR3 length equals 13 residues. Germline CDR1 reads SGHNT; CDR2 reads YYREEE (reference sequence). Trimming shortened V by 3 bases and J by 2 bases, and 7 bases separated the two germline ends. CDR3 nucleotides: TGTGCCAGCAGCTCAGCGCCCACAGATACGCAGTATTTT. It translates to CASSSAPTDTQYF. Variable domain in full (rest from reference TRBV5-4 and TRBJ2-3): ETGVTQSPTHLIKTRGQQVTLRCSSQSGHNTVSWYQQALGQGPQFIFQYYREEENGRGNFPPRFSGLQFPNYSSELNVNALELDDSALYLCASSSAPTDTQYFGPGTRLTVL.

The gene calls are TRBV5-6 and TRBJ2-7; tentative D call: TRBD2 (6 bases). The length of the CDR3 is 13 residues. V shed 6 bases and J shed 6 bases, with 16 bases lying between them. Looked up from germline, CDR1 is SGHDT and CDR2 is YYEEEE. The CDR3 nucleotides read TGTGCCAGCACCTCGATGGGGGGTGGCGAGCAGTACTTC. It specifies CASTSMGGGEQYF.

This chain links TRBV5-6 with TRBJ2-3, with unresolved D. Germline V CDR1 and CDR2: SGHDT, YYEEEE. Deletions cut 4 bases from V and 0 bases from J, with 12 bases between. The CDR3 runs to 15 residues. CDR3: CASSLFGSSTDTQYF. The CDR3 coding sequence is TGTGCCAGCAGCCTATTCGGGTCTAGCACAGATACGCAGTATTTT.